Sequencing of this T cell receptor beta chain was carried out in a study of glioma-infiltrating T cells. Germline values: CDR1 DFQATT, CDR2 SNEGSKA (reference sequence). The CDR3 has 15 residues. The V end lost 4 bases, the J end lost 7 bases, and 22 bases lay between the germline ends. TCR alpha and beta CDR3 regions were amplified from RNA using iRepertoire nested multiplex PCR. TCRdb reprocessed the multiplex PCR reads with MiXCR, giving one entry per CDR3 protein. The sample shows more than 350,000 distinct CDR3 sequences, 41% of them seen only once. This chain links TRBV20-1 with TRBJ2-5; D gene unclear. The sequence came from a human donor with low-grade glioma or glioblastoma, undergoing nonglioma brain surgery, or in good health (not recorded which). The specimen sequenced was glioma tissue, nonneoplastic brain tissue, or PBMCs (not recorded which). The CDR3 DNA follows: TGCAGTGCTACACACTGGAGAGCGATGGCAAGGACCCAGTACTTC. The encoded protein is CSATHWRAMARTQYF.